This is a list of T cell receptor beta chains from one sample in a study of blood T cell repertoires in COVID-19. The protocol was immunoSEQ multiplex PCR, while the TCRdb copy is restricted to in-frame clones and leaves out a portion. Found here are 30,000 to 35,000 clones, roughly four fifths of them singletons; the top ten hold about two fifths. The sample was peripheral blood. The receptors come from a man older than 75 with active or convalescent COVID-19. The CDR3 runs from the conserved cysteine through the conserved F or W. A D gene is named only where the DNA matches it firmly. Size is stated for part of the rows, as once, few or many counts, or as a class when the clone is expanded.

v_call	j_call	clone_size	d_call	cdr3_nt	cdr3_aa
TRBV11-1	TRBJ2-3	few	TRBD1	TGTGCCAGCAGCTTGGGGGCGACAGGGGGGACAGATACGCAGTATTTT	CASSLGATGGTDTQYF
TRBV5-1	TRBJ2-6	-	-	TGCGCCAGCAGGGGAGCTGGGGCCAACGTCCTGACTTTC	CASRGAGANVLTF
TRBV6-1	TRBJ1-5	-	TRBD1	TGTGCCAGCAGTGGCCGCAGACAGGGAAAATATCCATCCGGGCCCCAGCATTTT	CASSGRRQGKYPSGPQHF
TRBV6-2/TRBV6-3	TRBJ2-2	-	TRBD1	TGTGCCAGCAGTTACTCGACAGGGGCCATAACAGAACTGTTTTTT	CASSYSTGAITELFF
TRBV3-1/TRBV3-2	TRBJ2-2	once	TRBD1	TGTGCCAGCAGCCTAGGGACAGGGAAGGCCCGGGAGCTGTTTTTT	CASSLGTGKARELFF
TRBV7-6	TRBJ2-5	-	-	TGTGCCAGCAGCTTAGGGGTCATGGGGGGCCAAGAGACCCAGTACTTC	CASSLGVMGGQETQYF
TRBV11-2	TRBJ2-5	once	-	TGTGCCAGCAGCTTAGCCCCAGGGCCGGAGACCCAGTACTTC	CASSLAPGPETQYF
TRBV9	TRBJ2-6	-	-	TGTGCCAGCAGCGCCCGGGACATTAAGTCTGGGGCCAACGTCCTGACTTTC	CASSARDIKSGANVLTF
TRBV24-1	TRBJ1-2	-	-	TGTGCCACCAGTGAATCAGGGATTTTAGAAGGCTACACCTTC	CATSESGILEGYTF
TRBV5-6	TRBJ2-3	-	TRBD2	TGTGCCAGCAGCTTGGCGGAGCGGGAGGACTGGACGCAGTATTTT	CASSLAEREDWTQYF
TRBV19	TRBJ1-2	-	TRBD1	TGTGCCAGTAGGGACCGGGACAGGGGAATCGGGTACACCTTC	CASRDRDRGIGYTF
TRBV28	TRBJ1-5	-	TRBD1	TGTGCCAGCAGGGCTCAGGGGGCAGGCAATCAGCCCCAGCATTTT	CASRAQGAGNQPQHF
TRBV18	TRBJ2-3	-	-	TGTGCCAGCTCACCACCGAGGGCCAGAGGCAGTATTGGAGCGCAGTATTTT	CASSPPRARGSIGAQYF
TRBV19	TRBJ2-4	-	-	TGTGCCAGTAGCACACATGGAGGTTTAGCCAAAAACATTCAGTACTTC	CASSTHGGLAKNIQYF
TRBV6-5	TRBJ1-2	-	-	TGTGGAAGTTGGGGAGGGAACTATGGCTACACCTTC	CGSWGGNYGYTF
TRBV2	TRBJ2-7	-	TRBD2	TGTGCCAGCAGTGAACTTCTAGCGGGGGCCGAGCAGTACTTC	CASSELLAGAEQYF
TRBV6-1	TRBJ1-3	-	-	TGTGCCAGCAGTGAAACAGGGTTAGGAAACACCATATATTTT	CASSETGLGNTIYF
TRBV28	TRBJ2-7	-	TRBD2	TGTGCCAGCAGTTCTCAGACTAGCGGGAGGTGGTACGAGCAGTACTTC	CASSSQTSGRWYEQYF
TRBV18	TRBJ2-1	-	TRBD2	TGTGCCAGCTCACCCCCTTCTAGCGGGAGTCTCAATGAGCAGTTCTTC	CASSPPSSGSLNEQFF